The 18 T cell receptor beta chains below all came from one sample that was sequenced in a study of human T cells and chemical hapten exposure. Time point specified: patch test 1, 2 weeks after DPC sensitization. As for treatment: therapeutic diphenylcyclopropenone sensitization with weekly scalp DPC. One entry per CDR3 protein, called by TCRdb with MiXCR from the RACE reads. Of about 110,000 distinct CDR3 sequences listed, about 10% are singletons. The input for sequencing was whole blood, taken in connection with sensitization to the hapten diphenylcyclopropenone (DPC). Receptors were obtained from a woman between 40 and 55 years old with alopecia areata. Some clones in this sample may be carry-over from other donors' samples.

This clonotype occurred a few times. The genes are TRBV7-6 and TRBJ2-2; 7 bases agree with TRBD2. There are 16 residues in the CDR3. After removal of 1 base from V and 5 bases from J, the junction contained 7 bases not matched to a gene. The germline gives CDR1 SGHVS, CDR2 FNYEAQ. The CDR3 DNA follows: TGTGCCAGCAGCTTAGAGGCTAGCGGTAATACCGGGGAGCTGTTTTTT. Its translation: CASSLEASGNTGELFF.

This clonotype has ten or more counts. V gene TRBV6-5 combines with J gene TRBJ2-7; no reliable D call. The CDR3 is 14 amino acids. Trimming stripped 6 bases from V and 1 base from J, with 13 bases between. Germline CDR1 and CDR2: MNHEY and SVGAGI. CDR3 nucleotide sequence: TGTGCCAGCAGCCCTCGATTCTCTTCCTACGAGCAGTACTTC. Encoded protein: CASSPRFSSYEQYF.

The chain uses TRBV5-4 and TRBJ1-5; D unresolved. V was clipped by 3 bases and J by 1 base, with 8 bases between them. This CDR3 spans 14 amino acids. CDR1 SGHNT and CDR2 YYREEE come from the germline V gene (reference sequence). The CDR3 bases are TGTGCCAGCAGCTCCTCCGGGAGCAATCAGCCCCAGCATTTT. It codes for CASSSSGSNQPQHF.

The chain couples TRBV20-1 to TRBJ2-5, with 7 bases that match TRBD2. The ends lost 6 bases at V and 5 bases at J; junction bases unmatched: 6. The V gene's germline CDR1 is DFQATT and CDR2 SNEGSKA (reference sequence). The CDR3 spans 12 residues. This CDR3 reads CSARPRGETQYF. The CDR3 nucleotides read TGCAGTGCACGTCCGCGGGGGGAGACCCAGTACTTC.

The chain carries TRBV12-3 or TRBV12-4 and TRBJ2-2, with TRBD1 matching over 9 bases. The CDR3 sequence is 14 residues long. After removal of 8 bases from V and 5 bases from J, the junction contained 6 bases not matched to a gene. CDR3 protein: CASQGQGGTGELFF. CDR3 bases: TGTGCCAGCCAGGGACAGGGCGGGACCGGGGAGCTGTTTTTT.

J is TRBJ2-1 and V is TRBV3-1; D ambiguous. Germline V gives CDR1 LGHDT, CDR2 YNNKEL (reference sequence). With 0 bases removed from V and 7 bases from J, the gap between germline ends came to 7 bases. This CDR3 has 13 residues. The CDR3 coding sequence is TGTGCCAGCAGCCAAGACCTTCGGAATGAGCAGTTCTTC. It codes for CASSQDLRNEQFF.

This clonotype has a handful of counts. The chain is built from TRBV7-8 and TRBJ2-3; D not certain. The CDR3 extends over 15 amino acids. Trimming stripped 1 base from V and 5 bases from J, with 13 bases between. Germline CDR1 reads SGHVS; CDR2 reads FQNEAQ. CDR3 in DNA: TGTGCCAGCAGCTTAGTCCCAGGAGCAAAAGATACGCAGTATTTT. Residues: CASSLVPGAKDTQYF. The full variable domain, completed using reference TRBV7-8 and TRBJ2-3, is GAGVSQSPRYKVAKRGQDVALRCDPISGHVSLFWYQQALGQGPEFLTYFQNEAQLDKSGLPSDRFFAERPEGSVSTLKIQRTQQEDSAVYLCASSLVPGAKDTQYFGPGTRLTVL.

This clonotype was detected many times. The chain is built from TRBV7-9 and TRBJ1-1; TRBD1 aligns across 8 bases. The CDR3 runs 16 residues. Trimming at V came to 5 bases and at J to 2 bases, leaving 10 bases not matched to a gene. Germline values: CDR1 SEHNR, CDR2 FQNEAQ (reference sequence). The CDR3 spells CASSLIPGQGNTEAFF. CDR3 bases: TGTGCCAGCAGCCTAATCCCAGGACAGGGAAACACTGAAGCTTTCTTT.

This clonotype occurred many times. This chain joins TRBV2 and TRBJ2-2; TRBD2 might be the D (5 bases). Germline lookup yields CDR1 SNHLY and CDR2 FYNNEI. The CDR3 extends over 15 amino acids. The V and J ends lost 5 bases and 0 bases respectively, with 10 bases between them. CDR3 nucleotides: TGTGCCAGCAGTCCACTAGAGACGAACACCGGGGAGCTGTTTTTT. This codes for CASSPLETNTGELFF. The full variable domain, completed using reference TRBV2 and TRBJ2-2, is EPEVTQTPSHQVTQMGQEVILRCVPISNHLYFYWYRQILGQKVEFLVSFYNNEISEKSEIFDDQFSVERPDGSNFTLKIRSTKLEDSAMYFCASSPLETNTGELFFGEGSRLTVL.

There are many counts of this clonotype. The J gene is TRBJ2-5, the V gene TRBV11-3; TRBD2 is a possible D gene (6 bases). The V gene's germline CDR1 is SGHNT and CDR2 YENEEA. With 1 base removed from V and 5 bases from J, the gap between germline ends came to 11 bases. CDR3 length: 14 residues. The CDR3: CASSLGGVQETQYF. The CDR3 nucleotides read TGTGCCAGCAGCTTAGGGGGGGTCCAGGAGACCCAGTACTTC.

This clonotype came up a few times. The CDR3 here is CASSLEVQADTQYF. The CDR3 bases are TGTGCCAGCAGCTTAGAGGTTCAGGCAGATACGCAGTATTTT. The chain combines TRBV13 with TRBJ2-3; D remains unclear. The V gene lost 1 base and the J gene lost 4 bases, with 9 bases spanning the gap. The germline V gene encodes CDR1 PRHDT and CDR2 FYEKMQ (reference sequence). The CDR3 has 14 amino acids. The whole variable domain, remainder taken from reference TRBV13 and TRBJ2-3, is AAGVIQSPRHLIKEKRETATLKCYPIPRHDTVYWYQQGPGQDPQFLISFYEKMQSDKGSIPDRFSAQQFSDYHSELNMSSLELGDSALYFCASSLEVQADTQYFGPGTRLTVL.

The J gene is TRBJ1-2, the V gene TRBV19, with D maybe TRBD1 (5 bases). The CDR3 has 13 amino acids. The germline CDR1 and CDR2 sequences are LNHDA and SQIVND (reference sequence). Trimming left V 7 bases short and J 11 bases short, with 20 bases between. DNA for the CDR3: TGTGCCAGTAACATCGACAGCGACCAACTTTACACCTTC. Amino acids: CASNIDSDQLYTF.

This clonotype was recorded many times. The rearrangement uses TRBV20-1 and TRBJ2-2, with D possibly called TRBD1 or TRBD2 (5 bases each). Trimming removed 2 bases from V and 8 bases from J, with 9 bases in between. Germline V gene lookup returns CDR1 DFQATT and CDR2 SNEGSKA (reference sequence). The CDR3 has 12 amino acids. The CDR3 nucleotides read TGCAGTGCTAGAAGGGGACCAGGGGAGCTGTTTTTT. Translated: CSARRGPGELFF.

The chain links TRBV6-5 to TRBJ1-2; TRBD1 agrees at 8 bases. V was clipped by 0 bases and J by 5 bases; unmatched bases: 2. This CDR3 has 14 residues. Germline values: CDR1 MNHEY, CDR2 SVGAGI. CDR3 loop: CASSYSNRGYGYTF. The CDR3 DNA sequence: TGTGCCAGCAGTTACTCGAACAGGGGGTATGGCTACACCTTC.

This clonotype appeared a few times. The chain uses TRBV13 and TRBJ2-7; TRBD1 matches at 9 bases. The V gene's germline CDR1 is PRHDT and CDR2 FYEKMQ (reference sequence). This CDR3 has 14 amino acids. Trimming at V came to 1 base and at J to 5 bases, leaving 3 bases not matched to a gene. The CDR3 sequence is CASSLEDRGDEQYF. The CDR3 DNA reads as TGTGCCAGCAGCTTAGAGGACAGGGGAGACGAGCAGTACTTC.

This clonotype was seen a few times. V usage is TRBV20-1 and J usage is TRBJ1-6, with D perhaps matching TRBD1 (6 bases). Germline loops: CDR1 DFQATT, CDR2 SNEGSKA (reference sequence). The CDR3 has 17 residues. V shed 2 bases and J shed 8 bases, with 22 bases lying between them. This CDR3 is CSARKAGITGTDSPLHF. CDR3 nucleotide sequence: TGCAGTGCTAGAAAGGCGGGAATAACAGGGACTGATTCACCCCTCCACTTT.

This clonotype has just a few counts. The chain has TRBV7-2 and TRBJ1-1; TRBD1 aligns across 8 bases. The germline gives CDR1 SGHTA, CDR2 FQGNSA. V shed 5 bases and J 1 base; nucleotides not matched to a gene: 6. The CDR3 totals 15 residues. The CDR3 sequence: CASSPRGPSNTEAFF. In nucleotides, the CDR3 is TGTGCCAGCAGCCCCAGGGGGCCCTCGAACACTGAAGCTTTCTTT. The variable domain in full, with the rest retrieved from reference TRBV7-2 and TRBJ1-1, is GAGVSQSPSNKVTEKGKDVELRCDPISGHTALYWYRQSLGQGLEFLIYFQGNSAPDKSGLPSDRFSAERTGGSVSTLTIQRTQQEDSAVYLCASSPRGPSNTEAFFGQGTRLTVV.

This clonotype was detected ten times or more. The CDR3 nucleotides are TGTGCCAGCGACAGGGGGCCAGGCGCCTACAATGAGCAGTTCTTC. Protein: CASDRGPGAYNEQFF. The V call is TRBV28, the J call TRBJ2-1; 10 nucleotides align to TRBD1. There are 15 residues in the CDR3. The trim removed 8 bases at V and 2 bases at J, leaving 6 bases unmatched. Germline V gene data show CDR1 as MDHEN and CDR2 as SYDVKM. The full variable domain, its missing parts supplied by reference TRBV28 and TRBJ2-1, is DVKVTQSSRYLVKRTGEKVFLECVQDMDHENMFWYRQDPGLGLRLIYFSYDVKMKEKGDIPEGYSVSREKKERFSLILESASTNQTSMYLCASDRGPGAYNEQFFGPGTRLTVL.